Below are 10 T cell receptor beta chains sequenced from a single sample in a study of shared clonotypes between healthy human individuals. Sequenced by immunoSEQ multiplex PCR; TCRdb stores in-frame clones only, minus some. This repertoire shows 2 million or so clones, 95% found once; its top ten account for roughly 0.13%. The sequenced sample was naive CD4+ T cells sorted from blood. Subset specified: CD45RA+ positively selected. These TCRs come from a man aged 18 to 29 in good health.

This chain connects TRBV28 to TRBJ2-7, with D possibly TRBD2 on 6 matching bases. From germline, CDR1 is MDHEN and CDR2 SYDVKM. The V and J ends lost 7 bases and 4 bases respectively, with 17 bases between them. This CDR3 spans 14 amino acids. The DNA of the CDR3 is TGTGCCAGCACTCTTGGAGGACTACAGTACGAGCAGTACTTC. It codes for CASTLGGLQYEQYF.

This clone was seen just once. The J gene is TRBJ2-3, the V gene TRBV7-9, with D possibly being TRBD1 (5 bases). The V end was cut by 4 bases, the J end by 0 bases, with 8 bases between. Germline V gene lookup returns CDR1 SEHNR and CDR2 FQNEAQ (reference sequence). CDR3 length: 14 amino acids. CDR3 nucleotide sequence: TGTGCCAGCAGCTCAGGGCCTAGCACAGATACGCAGTATTTT. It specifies CASSSGPSTDTQYF.

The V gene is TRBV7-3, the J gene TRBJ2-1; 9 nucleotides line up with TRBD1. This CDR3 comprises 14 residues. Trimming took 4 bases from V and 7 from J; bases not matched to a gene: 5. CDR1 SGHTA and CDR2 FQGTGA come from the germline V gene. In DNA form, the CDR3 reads TGTGCCAGCAGCTCGGGACAGGGCTCTAATGAGCAGTTCTTC. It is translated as CASSSGQGSNEQFF. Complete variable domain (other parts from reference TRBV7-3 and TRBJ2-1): GAGVSQTPSNKVTEKGKYVELRCDPISGHTALYWYRQSLGQGPEFLIYFQGTGAADDSGLPNDRFFAVRPEGSVSTLKIQRTERGDSAVYLCASSSGQGSNEQFFGPGTRLTVL.

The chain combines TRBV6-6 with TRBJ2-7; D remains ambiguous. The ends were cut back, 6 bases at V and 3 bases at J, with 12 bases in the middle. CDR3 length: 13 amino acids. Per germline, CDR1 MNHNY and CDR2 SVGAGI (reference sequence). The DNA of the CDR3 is TGTGCCAGCAGCAACAGACGCGGCTACGAGCAGTACTTC. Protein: CASSNRRGYEQYF.

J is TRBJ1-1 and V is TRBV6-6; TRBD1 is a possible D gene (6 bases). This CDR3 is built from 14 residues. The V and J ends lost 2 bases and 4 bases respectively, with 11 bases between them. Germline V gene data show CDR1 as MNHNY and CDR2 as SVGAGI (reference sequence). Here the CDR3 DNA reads TGTGCCAGCAGTTACGGGGGGCCCGGCACTGAAGCTTTCTTT. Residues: CASSYGGPGTEAFF.

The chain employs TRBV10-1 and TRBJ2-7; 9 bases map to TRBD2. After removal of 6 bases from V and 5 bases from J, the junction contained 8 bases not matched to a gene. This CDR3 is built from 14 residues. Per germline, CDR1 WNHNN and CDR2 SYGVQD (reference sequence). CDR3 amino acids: CASSHSGSDHEQYF. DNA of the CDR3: TGCGCCAGCAGCCATAGCGGGAGCGACCACGAGCAGTACTTC.

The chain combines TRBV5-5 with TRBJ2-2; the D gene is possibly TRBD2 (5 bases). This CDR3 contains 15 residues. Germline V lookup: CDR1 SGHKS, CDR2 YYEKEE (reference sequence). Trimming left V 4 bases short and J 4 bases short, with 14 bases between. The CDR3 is CASSAGRAGTGELFF. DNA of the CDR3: TGTGCCAGCAGCGCCGGCCGGGCGGGCACCGGGGAGCTGTTTTTT.

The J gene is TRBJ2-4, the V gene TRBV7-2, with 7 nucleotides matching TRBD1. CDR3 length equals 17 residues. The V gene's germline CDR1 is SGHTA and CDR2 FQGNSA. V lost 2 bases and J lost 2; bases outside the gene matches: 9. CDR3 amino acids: CASSLTWDRITKNIQYF. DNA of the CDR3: TGTGCCAGCAGCTTAACGTGGGACAGAATTACCAAAAACATTCAGTACTTC.

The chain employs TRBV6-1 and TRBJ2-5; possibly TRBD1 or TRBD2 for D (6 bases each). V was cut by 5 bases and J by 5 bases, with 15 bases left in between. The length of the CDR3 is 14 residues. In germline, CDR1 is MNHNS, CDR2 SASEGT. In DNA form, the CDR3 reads TGTGCCAGCAGTACTAGGGGGAGGTTGGAGACCCAGTACTTC. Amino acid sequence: CASSTRGRLETQYF.

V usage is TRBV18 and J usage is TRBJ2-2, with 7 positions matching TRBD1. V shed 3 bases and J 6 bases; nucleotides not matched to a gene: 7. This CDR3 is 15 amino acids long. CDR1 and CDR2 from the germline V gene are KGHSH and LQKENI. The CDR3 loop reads CASSPRQGVAGELFF. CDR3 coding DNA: TGTGCCAGCTCACCCCGACAGGGAGTGGCCGGGGAGCTGTTTTTT.